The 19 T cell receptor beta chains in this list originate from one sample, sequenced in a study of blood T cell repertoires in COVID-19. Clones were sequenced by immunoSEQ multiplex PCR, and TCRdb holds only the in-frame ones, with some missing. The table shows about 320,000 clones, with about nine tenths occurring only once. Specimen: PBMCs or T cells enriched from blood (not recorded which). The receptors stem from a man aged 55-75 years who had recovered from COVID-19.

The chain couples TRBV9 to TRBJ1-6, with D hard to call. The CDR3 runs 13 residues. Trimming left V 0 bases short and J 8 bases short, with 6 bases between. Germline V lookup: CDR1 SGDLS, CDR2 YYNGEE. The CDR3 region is CASSVVVDSPLHF. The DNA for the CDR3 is TGTGCCAGCAGCGTAGTAGTTGATTCACCCCTCCACTTT.

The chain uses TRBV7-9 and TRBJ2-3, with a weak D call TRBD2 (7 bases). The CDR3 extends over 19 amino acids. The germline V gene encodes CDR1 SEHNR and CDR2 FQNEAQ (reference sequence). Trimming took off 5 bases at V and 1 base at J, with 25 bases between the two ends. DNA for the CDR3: TGTGCCAGCAGCAAAAGGAGAGCGGGACAAGTAACTGGCACAGATACGCAGTATTTT. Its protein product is CASSKRRAGQVTGTDTQYF.

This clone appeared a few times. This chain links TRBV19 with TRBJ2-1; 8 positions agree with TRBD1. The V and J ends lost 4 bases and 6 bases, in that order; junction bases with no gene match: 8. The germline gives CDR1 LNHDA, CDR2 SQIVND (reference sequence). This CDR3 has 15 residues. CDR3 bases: TGTGCCAGTAGTACTGACAGGGGACTGAGCAATGAGCAGTTCTTC. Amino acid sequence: CASSTDRGLSNEQFF.

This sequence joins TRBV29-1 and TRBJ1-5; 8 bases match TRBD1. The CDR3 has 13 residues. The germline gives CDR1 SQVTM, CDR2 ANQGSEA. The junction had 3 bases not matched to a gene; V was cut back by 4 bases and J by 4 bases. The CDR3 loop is CSVVTGANQPQHF. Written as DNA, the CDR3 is TGCAGCGTTGTGACAGGGGCGAATCAGCCCCAGCATTTT.

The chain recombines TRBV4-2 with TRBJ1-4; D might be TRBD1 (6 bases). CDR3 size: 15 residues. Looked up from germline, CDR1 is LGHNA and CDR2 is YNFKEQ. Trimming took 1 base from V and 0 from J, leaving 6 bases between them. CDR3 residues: CASSQGTATNEKLFF. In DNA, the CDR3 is TGTGCCAGCAGCCAAGGGACAGCAACTAATGAAAAACTGTTTTTT.

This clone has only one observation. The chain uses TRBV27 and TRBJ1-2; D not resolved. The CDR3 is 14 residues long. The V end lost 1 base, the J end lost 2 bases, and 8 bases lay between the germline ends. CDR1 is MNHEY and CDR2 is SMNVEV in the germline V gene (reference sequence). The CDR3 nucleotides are TGTGCCAGCAGTTTATTTCCGGGGAACTATGGCTACACCTTC. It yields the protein CASSLFPGNYGYTF.

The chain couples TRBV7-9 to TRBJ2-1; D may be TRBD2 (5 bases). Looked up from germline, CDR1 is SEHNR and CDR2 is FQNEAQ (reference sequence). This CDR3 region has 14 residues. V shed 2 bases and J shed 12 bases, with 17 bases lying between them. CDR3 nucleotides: TGTGCCAGCAGCTTACTAGCCCGGGTGACTGGGCAGTTCTTC. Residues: CASSLLARVTGQFF.

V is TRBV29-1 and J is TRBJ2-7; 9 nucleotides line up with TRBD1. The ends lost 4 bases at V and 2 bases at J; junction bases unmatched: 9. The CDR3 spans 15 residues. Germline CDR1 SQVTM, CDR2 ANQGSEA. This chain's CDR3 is CSVAVWGQGPYEQYF. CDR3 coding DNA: TGCAGCGTTGCTGTATGGGGACAGGGTCCCTACGAGCAGTACTTC.

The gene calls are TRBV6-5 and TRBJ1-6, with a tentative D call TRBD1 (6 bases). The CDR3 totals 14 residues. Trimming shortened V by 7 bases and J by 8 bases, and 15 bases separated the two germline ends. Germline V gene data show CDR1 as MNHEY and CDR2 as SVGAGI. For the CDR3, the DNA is TGTGCCAGCAACCCAGGACAGACCTATTCACCCCTCCACTTT. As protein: CASNPGQTYSPLHF.

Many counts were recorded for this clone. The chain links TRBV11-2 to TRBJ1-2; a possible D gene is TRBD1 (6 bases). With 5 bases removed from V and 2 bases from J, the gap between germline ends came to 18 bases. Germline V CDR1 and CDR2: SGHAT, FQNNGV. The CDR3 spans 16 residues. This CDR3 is CASSPQGPSANYGYTF. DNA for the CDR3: TGTGCCAGCAGCCCCCAGGGGCCCAGTGCCAACTATGGCTACACCTTC.

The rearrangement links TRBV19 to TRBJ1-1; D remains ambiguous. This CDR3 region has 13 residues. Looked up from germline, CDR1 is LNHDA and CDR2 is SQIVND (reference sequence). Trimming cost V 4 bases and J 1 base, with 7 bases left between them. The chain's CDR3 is CASSTDKNTEAFF. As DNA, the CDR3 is TGTGCCAGTAGTACCGACAAGAACACTGAAGCTTTCTTT.

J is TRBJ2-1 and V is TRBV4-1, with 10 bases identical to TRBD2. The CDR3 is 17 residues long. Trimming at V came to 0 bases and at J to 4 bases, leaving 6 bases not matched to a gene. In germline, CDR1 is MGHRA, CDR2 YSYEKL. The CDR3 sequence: CASSQEVTSGPYNEQFF. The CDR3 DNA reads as TGCGCCAGCAGCCAAGAGGTGACTAGCGGGCCTTACAATGAGCAGTTCTTC.

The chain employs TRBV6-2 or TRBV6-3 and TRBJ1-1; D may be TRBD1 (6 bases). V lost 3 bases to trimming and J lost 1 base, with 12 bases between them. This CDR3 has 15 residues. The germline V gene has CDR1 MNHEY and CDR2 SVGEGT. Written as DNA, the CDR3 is TGTGCCAGCAGTTATTTCGGACAGAAGAACACTGAAGCTTTCTTT. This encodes CASSYFGQKNTEAFF.

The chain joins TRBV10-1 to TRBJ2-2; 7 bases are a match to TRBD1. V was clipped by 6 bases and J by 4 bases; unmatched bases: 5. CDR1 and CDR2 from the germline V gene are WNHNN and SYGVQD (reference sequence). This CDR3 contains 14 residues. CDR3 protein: CASRAGTVTGELFF. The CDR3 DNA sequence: TGCGCCAGCAGAGCCGGGACAGTCACCGGGGAGCTGTTTTTT.

DNA of the CDR3: TGCGCCAGCAGCTTGTGGGAGACCACGAACACTGAAGCTTTCTTT. Amino acids: CASSLWETTNTEAFF. The chain carries TRBV5-1 and TRBJ1-1; the D is unclear. This CDR3 region has 15 residues. Germline assignment: CDR1 SGHRS and CDR2 YFSETQ. V dropped 1 base and J dropped 1 base, with 11 bases sitting between them.

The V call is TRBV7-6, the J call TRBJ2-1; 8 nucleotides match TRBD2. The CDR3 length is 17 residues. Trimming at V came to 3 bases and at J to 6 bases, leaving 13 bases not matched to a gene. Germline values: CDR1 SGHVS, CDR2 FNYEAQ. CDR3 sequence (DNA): TGTGCCAGCAGCTTTGTCGCGGGGGGCCAGGCTCCCAATGAGCAGTTCTTC. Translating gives CASSFVAGGQAPNEQFF.

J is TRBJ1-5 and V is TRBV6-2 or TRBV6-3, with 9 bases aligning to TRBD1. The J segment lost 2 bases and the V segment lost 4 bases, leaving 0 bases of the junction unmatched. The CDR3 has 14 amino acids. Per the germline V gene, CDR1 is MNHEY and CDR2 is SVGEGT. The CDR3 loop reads CASSWTGGNQPQHF. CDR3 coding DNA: TGTGCCAGCAGTTGGACAGGGGGCAATCAGCCCCAGCATTTT.

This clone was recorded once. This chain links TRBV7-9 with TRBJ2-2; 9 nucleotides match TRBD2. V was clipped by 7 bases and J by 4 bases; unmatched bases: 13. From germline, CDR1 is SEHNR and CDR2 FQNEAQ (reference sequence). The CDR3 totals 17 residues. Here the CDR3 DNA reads TGTGCCAGCATCCAAGGGATAGCGGGAGAGGTCACCGGGGAGCTGTTTTTT. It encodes CASIQGIAGEVTGELFF.

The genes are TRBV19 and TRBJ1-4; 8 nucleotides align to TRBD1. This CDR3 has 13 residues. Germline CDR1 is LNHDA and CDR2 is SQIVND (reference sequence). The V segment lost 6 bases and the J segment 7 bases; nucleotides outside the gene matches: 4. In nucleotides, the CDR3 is TGTGCCAGTAGCGAGGACAGGGCTGAAAAACTGTTTTTT. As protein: CASSEDRAEKLFF.